This is a list of T cell receptor beta chains from one sample in a study of beta chain features in type 1 diabetes. Clones were read by immunoSEQ multiplex PCR, and TCRdb kept only the in-frame ones, dropping some. The sample lists about 150,000 clones; 8.5% to 14% were seen once. What was sequenced was central memory CD4+ T cells from blood. These TCRs come from a man between 18 and 35 years old in good health. Both conserved end residues are part of each CDR3. Fields, in order: D gene, V gene, clone size, J gene, CDR3 protein, CDR3 DNA. A D gene is named only where the DNA matches it firmly. Rows may omit the clone size; those that give it use once, few, many or a size class.

>TRBD1|TRBV25-1|few|TRBJ1-2
CASSSGTAYGYTF
TGTGCCAGCAGTTCCGGGACAGCCTATGGCTACACCTTC
>NA|TRBV29-1|few|TRBJ1-3
CSAGDRRSGNTIYF
TGCAGCGCTGGGGACCGTCGCTCTGGAAACACCATATATTTT
>NA|TRBV9|NA|TRBJ2-1
CASSVALLDEQFF
TGTGCCAGCAGCGTAGCACTGTTGGATGAGCAGTTCTTC
>TRBD1|TRBV7-9|few|TRBJ2-7
CASSHQGAGEQYF
TGTGCCAGCAGCCATCAGGGGGCGGGAGAGCAGTACTTC
>NA|TRBV14|NA|TRBJ2-1
CASSQVQPSSYNEQFF
TGTGCCAGCAGCCAAGTGCAGCCGAGCTCCTACAATGAGCAGTTCTTC
>NA|TRBV5-6|NA|TRBJ2-5
CASSLVGSGGERTQYF
TGTGCCAGCAGCTTGGTAGGTAGTGGAGGTGAGAGGACCCAGTACTTC
>NA|TRBV5-1|few|TRBJ2-1
CASSSGSGKSGEQFF
TGCGCCAGCAGCTCCGGGTCGGGCAAGTCAGGCGAGCAGTTCTTC
>NA|TRBV27|few|TRBJ2-3
CASLMTGELRTDTQYF
TGTGCCAGCTTAATGACAGGCGAACTTCGCACAGATACGCAGTATTTT
>TRBD2|TRBV29-1|NA|TRBJ2-3
CSGEVAGADTQYF
TGCAGCGGGGAGGTAGCGGGAGCAGATACGCAGTATTTT
>TRBD1|TRBV4-3|NA|TRBJ1-4
CASSQAAGGSEKLFF
TGCGCCAGCAGCCAAGCAGCAGGGGGATCTGAAAAACTGTTTTTT
>NA|TRBV19|NA|TRBJ1-2
CASSRDKVGYGYTF
TGTGCCAGTAGTCGGGACAAGGTCGGCTATGGCTACACCTTC
>NA|TRBV7-2|NA|TRBJ2-7
CASSLGTGRGRASYEQYF
TGTGCCAGCAGCTTAGGGACAGGGCGCGGGAGGGCTTCGTACGAGCAGTACTTC
>NA|TRBV9|few|TRBJ2-1
CASSVNGLGGYRQFF
TGTGCCAGCAGCGTAAACGGGTTGGGCGGGTATAGGCAGTTCTTC
>NA|TRBV20-1|few|TRBJ2-5
CSAASGETQYF
TGCAGTGCTGCATCCGGAGAGACCCAGTACTTC
>NA|TRBV7-2|NA|TRBJ1-2
CASSSGRRDGYTF
TGTGCCAGCAGCTCAGGACGGAGAGACGGCTACACCTTC
>NA|TRBV7-2|NA|TRBJ2-1
CASSPRTGSYNEQFF
TGTGCCAGCAGCCCCCGGACTGGGTCCTACAATGAGCAGTTCTTC
>NA|TRBV10-3|NA|TRBJ2-1
CASGTGSYNEQFF
TGTGCCAGCGGGACCGGCTCCTACAATGAGCAGTTCTTC
>NA|TRBV19|NA|TRBJ1-1
CASSPNGLRSTEAFF
TGTGCCAGTAGCCCCAACGGACTACGGAGTACTGAAGCTTTCTTT
>NA|TRBV4-2|NA|TRBJ1-4
CASRPDSRTKKLFF
TGTGCCAGCAGACCTGACAGTCGGACGAAAAAACTGTTTTTT
>TRBD2|TRBV6-1|few|TRBJ2-1
CASSEGLAGGDEQFF
TGTGCCAGCAGTGAAGGACTAGCGGGAGGGGATGAGCAGTTCTTC
>TRBD1|TRBV7-9|NA|TRBJ2-5
CASSTRDRGFQETQYF
TGTGCCAGCAGCACCCGGGACAGGGGTTTCCAAGAGACCCAGTACTTC
>NA|TRBV29-1|NA|TRBJ1-3
CSVGETGRGNTIYF
TGCAGCGTTGGGGAGACGGGTCGTGGAAACACCATATATTTT